The 23 T cell receptor beta chains below all came from one sample that was sequenced in a study of T cell responses to AZD1222 COVID-19 vaccine. The table came from immunoSEQ multiplex PCR; TCRdb's copy has only in-frame clones and leaves some out. Here the sample spans approximately 150,000 clones, 80% to 95% being singletons. The sample was peripheral blood, taken on day 0 of AZD1222 vaccination. The receptors shown here come from an adult in good health.

The genes are TRBV2 and TRBJ2-3, with 10 bases lining up with TRBD2. V was clipped by 9 bases and J by 5 bases; unmatched bases: 5. The CDR3 is made up of 13 amino acids. The V gene's germline CDR1 is SNHLY and CDR2 FYNNEI. The CDR3 nucleotides read TGTGCCAGGAGCGGGAGGGCCGGAGATACGCAGTATTTT. Translated: CARSGRAGDTQYF.

The rearrangement links TRBV27 to TRBJ1-4; TRBD1 is a possible D gene (6 bases). The germline V gene has CDR1 MNHEY and CDR2 SMNVEV (reference sequence). The CDR3 sequence is 13 residues long. V was pared by 6 bases and J by 7 bases, with 12 bases between. CDR3 sequence: CASSRRGTEKLFF. The CDR3 coding sequence is TGTGCCAGCAGCCGCAGGGGAACTGAAAAACTGTTTTTT.

The chain combines TRBV6-6 with TRBJ1-5; no definite D call. The CDR3 has 16 amino acids. The V end lost 0 bases, the J end lost 1 base, and 10 bases lay between the germline ends. Germline CDR1 and CDR2: MNHNY and SVGAGI (reference sequence). CDR3 amino acids: CASSYSKGPSNQPQHF. The CDR3 nucleotides are TGTGCCAGCAGTTACTCGAAAGGGCCCAGCAATCAGCCCCAGCATTTT.

The V call is TRBV28, the J call TRBJ1-5; D gene unclear. Trimming pared 2 bases from V and 1 base from J, leaving 9 bases between. This CDR3 is 15 amino acids long. Germline V gene lookup returns CDR1 MDHEN and CDR2 SYDVKM. CDR3 nucleotide sequence: TGTGCCAGCAGTTTACTGGGGAGGAGCAATCAGCCCCAGCATTTT. Translating it yields CASSLLGRSNQPQHF.

J is TRBJ1-2 and V is TRBV29-1; D perhaps matches TRBD1 (5 bases). Germline values: CDR1 SQVTM, CDR2 ANQGSEA. V was cut by 1 base and J by 2 bases, with 11 bases left in between. The CDR3 length is 14 residues. The CDR3 region has the DNA TGCAGCGTTGAAGTGAATCGGGGCAACTATGGCTACACCTTC. Protein: CSVEVNRGNYGYTF.

V gene TRBV5-5 combines with J gene TRBJ1-6; possibly TRBD1 for D (5 bases). The CDR3 length is 15 residues. Per the germline V gene, CDR1 is SGHKS and CDR2 is YYEKEE (reference sequence). The V end lost 2 bases, the J end lost 3 bases, and 9 bases lay between the germline ends. This chain's CDR3 is CASSLGTVYNSPLHF. CDR3 coding DNA: TGTGCCAGCAGCTTAGGGACGGTCTATAATTCACCCCTCCACTTT.

This chain connects TRBV6-5 to TRBJ1-2, with 8 bases identical to TRBD1. Germline V gives CDR1 MNHEY, CDR2 SVGAGI. The CDR3 sequence is 15 residues long. The ends lost 6 bases at V and 9 bases at J; junction bases unmatched: 15. CDR3: CASSQTGEILMSYTF. The CDR3 DNA is TGTGCCAGCAGCCAGACAGGGGAGATACTTATGAGCTACACCTTC.

The chain couples TRBV11-2 to TRBJ2-1, with 7 bases identical to TRBD1. This CDR3 region has 15 residues. With V trimmed by 5 bases and J by 2 bases, 6 bases remained unmatched. Germline V gene lookup returns CDR1 SGHAT and CDR2 FQNNGV. The CDR3 bases are TGTGCCAGCAGCACCCAGACAGGGCCCTACAATGAGCAGTTCTTC. Amino acid sequence: CASSTQTGPYNEQFF.

This clone was observed a single time. The chain links TRBV28 to TRBJ1-1; 7 bases line up with TRBD1. Germline V gives CDR1 MDHEN, CDR2 SYDVKM. Trimming removed 6 bases from V and 4 bases from J; junction bases left unmatched: 5. The CDR3 extends over 13 amino acids. Here the CDR3 DNA reads TGTGCCAGCAGGGACAGGACTATCACTGAAGCTTTCTTT. Its translation is CASRDRTITEAFF.

V gene TRBV3-1 (or the pseudogene TRBV3-2) combines with J gene TRBJ1-6, with D possibly being TRBD1 (6 bases). The V end lost 0 bases, the J end lost 6 bases, and 9 bases lay between the germline ends. The CDR3 has 15 residues. Germline loops: CDR1 LGHDT, CDR2 YNNKEL (reference sequence). CDR3 in amino acids: CASSQEWTANSPLHF. For the CDR3, the DNA is TGTGCCAGCAGCCAAGAATGGACAGCTAATTCACCCCTCCACTTT.

This chain connects TRBV5-1 to TRBJ1-2, with a weak D call TRBD1 (6 bases). The CDR3 extends over 13 amino acids. Germline CDR1 SGHRS, CDR2 YFSETQ. Trimming left V 4 bases short and J 6 bases short, with 13 bases between. DNA for the CDR3: TGCGCCAGCAGCACAGGGTCAAGAAATGGCTACACCTTC. As protein: CASSTGSRNGYTF.

This clone was counted between two and nine times. The chain has TRBV27 and TRBJ1-5; 9 nucleotides agree with TRBD1. Per germline, CDR1 MNHEY and CDR2 SMNVEV (reference sequence). This CDR3 comprises 19 residues. With 5 bases clipped from V and 0 bases from J, the junction kept 14 bases outside the gene matches. CDR3 amino acids: CASSPGWGQGEASNQPQHF. The CDR3 bases are TGTGCCAGCAGTCCCGGTTGGGGACAGGGCGAGGCTAGCAATCAGCCCCAGCATTTT.

About this clone itself: The junction differs from germline at one of its ends, possibly a read error. The chain uses TRBV7-3 and TRBJ1-2; possible D gene TRBD1, 6 bases. Germline V gene lookup returns CDR1 SGHTA and CDR2 FQGTGA. The CDR3 is made up of 13 amino acids. Here the CDR3 reads CARGRFKGTRGRF. The CDR3 DNA reads as TGTGCCAGGGGAAGGTTTAAAGGGACAAGGGGACGCTTC. Supplemented by reference TRBV7-3 and TRBJ1-2, the full variable domain reads GAGVSQTPSNKVTEKGKYVELRCDPISGHTALYWYRQSLGQGPEFLIYFQGTGAADDSGLPNDRFFAVRPEGSVSTLKIQRTERGDSAVYLCARGRFKGTRGRFGSGTRLTVV.

The CDR3 here is CAWSVPTGGSYEQYF. The CDR3, as DNA: TGTGCCTGGAGTGTACCGACAGGGGGCTCCTACGAGCAGTACTTC. The chain employs TRBV30 and TRBJ2-7; 9 nucleotides line up with TRBD1. The CDR3 extends over 15 amino acids. Looked up from germline, CDR1 is GTSNPN and CDR2 is SVGIG (reference sequence). V lost 0 bases, J lost 0 bases, and 3 bases stayed unmatched.

Notes on this clone: The sample contains more than one DNA sequence encoding this CDR3. V usage is TRBV4-1 and J usage is TRBJ1-1; D is undetermined. CDR3 length: 13 residues. Germline V gives CDR1 MGHRA, CDR2 YSYEKL. V lost 6 bases to trimming and J lost 0 bases, with 8 bases between them. As DNA, the CDR3 is TGCGCCAGCAGTCCTCGGGTGAACACTGAAGCTTTCTTT. This sequence encodes CASSPRVNTEAFF.

The chain is built from TRBV7-2 and TRBJ2-2, with D tentatively TRBD2 (6 bases). The CDR3 consists of 14 residues. Germline CDR1 and CDR2: SGHTA and FQGNSA. The ends were cut back, 5 bases at V and 2 bases at J, with 9 bases in the middle. The CDR3 region has the DNA TGTGCCAGCAGCCGGGACTTCAACACCGGGGAGCTGTTTTTT. Residues: CASSRDFNTGELFF.

This CDR3 is CASSRDRSSYNSPLHF. The DNA for the CDR3 is TGTGCCAGCAGTCGGGACAGGAGCTCCTATAATTCACCCCTCCACTTT. This chain links TRBV27 with TRBJ1-6; 8 bases are shared with TRBD1. The V gene's germline CDR1 is MNHEY and CDR2 SMNVEV (reference sequence). V was pared by 5 bases and J by 0 bases, with 3 bases of the junction left unmatched. The CDR3 contains 16 residues.

The rearrangement uses TRBV6-5 and TRBJ2-7, with TRBD1 identical over 9 bases. The trim removed 6 bases at V and 1 base at J, leaving 7 bases unmatched. Germline V gene data show CDR1 as MNHEY and CDR2 as SVGAGI. The CDR3 spans 15 residues. CDR3 loop: CASSPDRGRSYEQYF. CDR3 nucleotide sequence: TGTGCCAGCAGCCCCGACAGGGGGAGGTCCTACGAGCAGTACTTC.

This clone appeared once. V is TRBV5-5 and J is TRBJ1-2; TRBD1 is a possible D gene (5 bases). CDR1 is SGHKS and CDR2 is YYEKEE in the germline V gene (reference sequence). The CDR3 is made up of 15 amino acids. V was clipped by 0 bases and J by 5 bases, with 14 bases between them. CDR3 in DNA: TGTGCCAGCAGCTTGGCCGGGGAGACAGTTTATGGCTACACCTTC. Encoded protein: CASSLAGETVYGYTF.

V is TRBV7-2 and J is TRBJ2-5; D gene ambiguous. Germline V gives CDR1 SGHTA, CDR2 FQGNSA. The CDR3 extends over 13 amino acids. V lost 2 bases, J lost 5 bases, and 9 bases lay in between. For the CDR3, the DNA is TGTGCCAGCAGCTTATACCTCGGGGAGACCCAGTACTTC. As protein: CASSLYLGETQYF.

CDR3 sequence: CASSPVWNRRNTEAFF. Written as DNA, the CDR3 is TGTGCCAGCTCACCGGTGTGGAATAGACGGAACACTGAAGCTTTCTTT. V is TRBV18 and J is TRBJ1-1; D is uncertain. The CDR3 length is 16 residues. Trimming took 3 bases from V and 1 from J, leaving 15 bases between them. Germline assignment: CDR1 KGHSH and CDR2 LQKENI.

The V gene is TRBV15, the J gene TRBJ1-3; weak D call: TRBD1 (5 bases). CDR3 length equals 15 residues. In germline, CDR1 is LNHNV, CDR2 YYDKDF (reference sequence). Between the trimmed V and J ends, which lost 0 bases and 2 bases, there was a span of 8 bases. The CDR3 loop is CATSRDSGAGNTIYF. CDR3 sequence (DNA): TGTGCCACCAGCAGAGATTCGGGGGCTGGAAACACCATATATTTT.

CDR3 in DNA: TGTGCCAGCAGCTACAGGGGAATGGGAAACACCATATATTTT. Protein: CASSYRGMGNTIYF. The chain joins TRBV7-8 to TRBJ1-3, with 7 bases matching TRBD1. V was pared by 4 bases and J by 4 bases, with 4 bases of the junction left unmatched. The CDR3 sequence is 14 residues long. The germline gives CDR1 SGHVS, CDR2 FQNEAQ. Supplemented by reference TRBV7-8 and TRBJ1-3, the full variable domain reads GAGVSQSPRYKVAKRGQDVALRCDPISGHVSLFWYQQALGQGPEFLTYFQNEAQLDKSGLPSDRFFAERPEGSVSTLKIQRTQQEDSAVYLCASSYRGMGNTIYFGEGSWLTVV.